This T cell receptor beta chain comes out of a study of radiotherapy plus CTLA-4 blockade in lung cancer. On the study more broadly: Among patients, over 15% showed objective responses, and 25% to 35% had disease control.

V was pared by 5 bases and J by 2 bases, with 15 bases between. The germline V gene has CDR1 LNHDA and CDR2 SQIVND (reference sequence). The CDR3 consists of 15 residues. The assay was immunoSEQ multiplex PCR, and TCRdb's table has in-frame clones only and misses some. The table includes tens of thousands of clones, 83% detected once. Only one count was recorded for this clone. The sequence derives from a human donor with non-small cell lung cancer who had stable disease on radiotherapy plus ipilimumab. The specimen comprised peripheral blood, sampled from a patient treated with radiotherapy plus ipilimumab. The chain links TRBV19 to TRBJ1-2, with D perhaps TRBD1 (5 bases). The CDR3 reads CASSPPGLPNYGYTF. As DNA, the CDR3 is TGTGCCAGTAGTCCTCCGGGACTCCCGAACTATGGCTACACCTTC.